The 8 T cell receptor beta chains below all came from one sample that was sequenced in a study of cytomegalovirus exposure and HLA in healthy donors. The PCR employed 60 Vbeta primers together with 13 Jbeta primers. Clones were read by immunoSEQ multiplex PCR, and TCRdb kept only the in-frame ones, dropping some. The sample holds 75,000 to 100,000 clones, approximately 79% seen once. Source material: PBMCs. The receptors shown here come from a male donor in good health and CMV-seronegative.

DNA of the CDR3: TGTGCCAGCAGCCAATTTTCACGCGGGGACAATGAGCAGTTCTTC. It yields the protein CASSQFSRGDNEQFF. V usage is TRBV14 and J usage is TRBJ2-1; D may be TRBD2 (6 bases). V gave up 2 bases and J gave up 5 bases, with 13 bases separating them. Germline CDR1 reads SGHDN; CDR2 reads FVKESK. The CDR3 is made up of 15 amino acids. Filled out from reference TRBV14 and TRBJ2-1, the complete variable domain reads EAGVTQFPSHSVIEKGQTVTLRCDPISGHDNLYWYRRVMGKEIKFLLHFVKESKQDESGMPNNRFLAERTGGTYSTLKVQPAELEDSGVYFCASSQFSRGDNEQFFGPGTRLTVL.

V usage is TRBV13 and J usage is TRBJ2-7; TRBD2 might be the D (6 bases). V lost 4 bases to trimming and J lost 0 bases, with 19 bases between them. CDR1 PRHDT and CDR2 FYEKMQ come from the germline V gene (reference sequence). The CDR3 is 17 residues long. CDR3 residues: CASSSHLTATSSYEQYF. The CDR3 coding sequence is TGTGCCAGCAGCTCTCATCTGACAGCGACTAGCTCCTACGAGCAGTACTTC.

The chain has TRBV6-5 and TRBJ2-7; 11 bases agree with TRBD2. From germline, CDR1 is MNHEY and CDR2 SVGAGI. V was pared by 4 bases and J by 6 bases, with 8 bases of the junction left unmatched. This CDR3 is built from 15 residues. The CDR3 spells CASSSQASGRFEQYF. DNA of the CDR3: TGTGCCAGCAGTTCCCAAGCTAGCGGGAGGTTCGAGCAGTACTTC.

V gene TRBV10-3 combines with J gene TRBJ2-7, with 8 bases matching TRBD1. Germline V gene data show CDR1 as ENHRY and CDR2 as SYGVKD. This CDR3 comprises 15 residues. V dropped 2 bases and J dropped 5; count of bases not matched to a gene: 8. The CDR3 DNA reads as TGTGCCATCAGTGAGGCCGAACCAGGGGGCGACGAGCAGTACTTC. This sequence encodes CAISEAEPGGDEQYF.

In nucleotides, the CDR3 is TGTGCCAGCAGTTCAGCCAGTGAGGTGAGCGAGCAGTACTTC. Amino acid sequence: CASSSASEVSEQYF. The chain combines TRBV6-5 with TRBJ2-7; D remains ambiguous. This CDR3 contains 14 residues. Trimming pared 4 bases from V and 6 bases from J, leaving 16 bases between. The V gene's germline CDR1 is MNHEY and CDR2 SVGAGI.

This chain's CDR3 is CASRRTRGQANEKLFF. CDR3 nucleotides: TGTGCCAGCAGGCGTACACGGGGACAGGCCAATGAAAAACTGTTTTTT. This chain joins TRBV6-6 and TRBJ1-4, with 8 bases aligning to TRBD1. The V gene end was trimmed by 6 bases and the J gene end by 5 bases; junction bases not matched to a gene: 11. Germline CDR1 and CDR2: MNHNY and SVGAGI (reference sequence). The CDR3 extends over 16 amino acids.

In regard to this clone: Compared with germline, one end of the junction differs, possibly owing to a read error. The chain's CDR3 is CASSQGSSRDTQYF. The CDR3 DNA reads as TGTGCCAGCAGTCAAGGGTCTAGCAGAGATACGCAGTATTTT. The chain joins TRBV7-3 to TRBJ2-3; tentative D call: TRBD2 (5 bases). This CDR3 has 14 amino acids. Germline CDR1 is SGHTA and CDR2 is FQGTGA. Full variable domain (remainder filled in from reference TRBV7-3 and TRBJ2-3): GAGVSQTPSNKVTEKGKYVELRCDPISGHTALYWYRQSLGQGPEFLIYFQGTGAADDSGLPNDRFFAVRPEGSVSTLKIQRTERGDSAVYLCASSQGSSRDTQYFGPGTRLTVL.

This chain links TRBV5-1 with TRBJ2-1, with 11 bases that match TRBD2. Germline V gene data show CDR1 as SGHRS and CDR2 as YFSETQ. This CDR3 contains 16 residues. Trimming cost V 4 bases and J 1 base; bases outside gene matches: 4. The CDR3 DNA is TGCGCCAGCAGCAAAGGGACTAGCGGTTCCTACAATGAGCAGTTCTTC. It is translated as CASSKGTSGSYNEQFF.